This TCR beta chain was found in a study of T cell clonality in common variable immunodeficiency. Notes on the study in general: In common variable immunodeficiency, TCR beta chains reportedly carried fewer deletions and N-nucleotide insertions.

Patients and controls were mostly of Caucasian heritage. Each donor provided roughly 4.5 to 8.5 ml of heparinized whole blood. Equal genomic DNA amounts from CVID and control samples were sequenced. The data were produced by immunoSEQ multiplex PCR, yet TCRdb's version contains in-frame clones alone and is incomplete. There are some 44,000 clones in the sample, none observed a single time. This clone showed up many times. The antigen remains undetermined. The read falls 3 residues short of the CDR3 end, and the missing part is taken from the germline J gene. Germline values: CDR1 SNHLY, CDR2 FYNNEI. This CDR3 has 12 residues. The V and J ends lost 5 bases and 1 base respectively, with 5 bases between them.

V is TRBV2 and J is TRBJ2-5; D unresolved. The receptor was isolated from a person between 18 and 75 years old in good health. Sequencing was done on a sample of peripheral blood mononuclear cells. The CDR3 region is CASSQFQETQYF. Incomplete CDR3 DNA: TGTGCCAGCAGTCAGTTCCAAGAGACC.